The rows below give T cell receptor beta chains drawn from one sample of a study of T cell responses to AZD1222 COVID-19 vaccine. Produced via immunoSEQ multiplex PCR; TCRdb's table is partial and in-frame only. The table lists over 70,000 clones, approximately 89% of them singletons. The sample here was peripheral blood, taken 28 days after the second AZD1222 dose. The receptors come from an adult who received the AZD1222 COVID-19 vaccine. Both conserved end residues are part of each CDR3. Fields, in order: J gene, V gene, D gene, clone size, CDR3 length, CDR3 protein, CDR3 DNA. D genes are given only for firm matches. Clone size is not always given. Where it is, it says once, few, many or a class for expanded clones.

j_call: TRBJ2-7; v_call: TRBV5-8; d_call: NA; clone_size: NA; cdr3_length: 13; cdr3_aa: CASSPQAGYEQYF; cdr3_nt: TGTGCCAGCAGCCCCCAGGCGGGGTACGAGCAGTACTTC
j_call: TRBJ1-5; v_call: TRBV30; d_call: NA; clone_size: few; cdr3_length: 13; cdr3_aa: CAWSVGLNQPQHF; cdr3_nt: TGTGCCTGGAGTGTCGGATTAAATCAGCCCCAGCATTTT
j_call: TRBJ2-2; v_call: TRBV2; d_call: TRBD1; clone_size: NA; cdr3_length: 18; cdr3_aa: CASSDWGQGAANTGELFF; cdr3_nt: TGTGCCAGCAGTGATTGGGGACAGGGGGCAGCGAACACCGGGGAGCTGTTTTTT
j_call: TRBJ2-3; v_call: TRBV7-2; d_call: TRBD2; clone_size: NA; cdr3_length: 17; cdr3_aa: CASSLSVAGGYTDTQYF; cdr3_nt: TGTGCCAGCAGCTTATCGGTAGCGGGAGGGTACACAGATACGCAGTATTTT
j_call: TRBJ2-1; v_call: TRBV7-2; d_call: NA; clone_size: NA; cdr3_length: 17; cdr3_aa: CASSLPQGLLTANEQFF; cdr3_nt: TGTGCCAGCAGCCTGCCTCAAGGACTCCTGACAGCCAATGAGCAGTTCTTC
j_call: TRBJ1-1; v_call: TRBV6-2/TRBV6-3; d_call: TRBD1; clone_size: NA; cdr3_length: 13; cdr3_aa: CASSTGVRTEAFF; cdr3_nt: TGTGCCAGCAGTACAGGGGTAAGGACTGAAGCTTTCTTT
j_call: TRBJ2-1; v_call: TRBV24-1; d_call: NA; clone_size: NA; cdr3_length: 17; cdr3_aa: CATSDQHRASTYNEQFF; cdr3_nt: TGTGCCACCAGTGATCAACACAGGGCCTCAACCTACAATGAGCAGTTCTTC
j_call: TRBJ1-4; v_call: TRBV3-1/TRBV3-2; d_call: NA; clone_size: NA; cdr3_length: 15; cdr3_aa: CASSFDGSTNEKLFF; cdr3_nt: TGTGCCAGCAGCTTTGACGGGTCAACTAATGAAAAACTGTTTTTT
j_call: TRBJ2-7; v_call: TRBV4-2; d_call: NA; clone_size: NA; cdr3_length: 17; cdr3_aa: CASSQDLEGRAAYEQYF; cdr3_nt: TGTGCCAGCAGCCAAGATTTAGAAGGACGGGCCGCCTACGAGCAGTACTTC
j_call: TRBJ2-3; v_call: TRBV2; d_call: NA; clone_size: NA; cdr3_length: 15; cdr3_aa: CASTRGRGYSDTQYF; cdr3_nt: TGTGCCAGCACCCGAGGGAGAGGGTATTCAGATACGCAGTATTTT
j_call: TRBJ1-5; v_call: TRBV6-5; d_call: NA; clone_size: NA; cdr3_length: 16; cdr3_aa: CASSYERQVYNQPQHF; cdr3_nt: TGTGCCAGCAGTTACGAGAGACAAGTCTACAATCAGCCCCAGCATTTT
j_call: TRBJ2-7; v_call: TRBV5-1; d_call: TRBD2; clone_size: NA; cdr3_length: 14; cdr3_aa: CASSGSGVRGEQYF; cdr3_nt: TGCGCCAGCAGCGGAAGCGGGGTAAGGGGCGAGCAGTACTTC
j_call: TRBJ2-1; v_call: TRBV5-8; d_call: NA; clone_size: NA; cdr3_length: 16; cdr3_aa: CASSLGIFFSYNEQFF; cdr3_nt: TGTGCCAGCAGCTTGGGGATCTTCTTCTCCTACAATGAGCAGTTCTTC
j_call: TRBJ1-2; v_call: TRBV5-1; d_call: TRBD1; clone_size: NA; cdr3_length: 14; cdr3_aa: CASSQDRGGYGYTF; cdr3_nt: TGCGCCAGCAGCCAGGACAGGGGGGGCTATGGCTACACCTTC
j_call: TRBJ2-3; v_call: TRBV5-1; d_call: TRBD2; clone_size: NA; cdr3_length: 13; cdr3_aa: CASRGGGPDTQYF; cdr3_nt: TGCGCCAGCAGAGGCGGGGGGCCGGATACGCAGTATTTT
j_call: TRBJ1-1; v_call: TRBV15; d_call: NA; clone_size: NA; cdr3_length: 13; cdr3_aa: CATSREGGSEAFF; cdr3_nt: TGTGCCACCAGCAGAGAGGGGGGAAGTGAAGCTTTCTTT
j_call: TRBJ1-1; v_call: TRBV6-5; d_call: NA; clone_size: NA; cdr3_length: 14; cdr3_aa: CASRPIQQNTEAFF; cdr3_nt: TGTGCCAGCAGACCCATTCAACAAAACACTGAAGCTTTCTTT
j_call: TRBJ1-1; v_call: TRBV6-6; d_call: TRBD1; clone_size: NA; cdr3_length: 13; cdr3_aa: CASSDRGSTEAFF; cdr3_nt: TGTGCCAGCAGTGACAGGGGGAGCACTGAAGCTTTCTTT
j_call: TRBJ2-4; v_call: TRBV9; d_call: NA; clone_size: NA; cdr3_length: 17; cdr3_aa: CASSVDLGAGIKNIQYF; cdr3_nt: TGTGCCAGCAGCGTAGACCTCGGGGCAGGGATCAAAAACATTCAGTACTTC
j_call: TRBJ2-5; v_call: TRBV15; d_call: NA; clone_size: few; cdr3_length: 15; cdr3_aa: CATSGSSRGSETQYF; cdr3_nt: TGTGCCACCAGCGGTAGTAGCAGGGGTAGCGAGACCCAGTACTTC
j_call: TRBJ1-2; v_call: TRBV5-4; d_call: TRBD1; clone_size: NA; cdr3_length: 13; cdr3_aa: CASSSTGTYGYTF; cdr3_nt: TGTGCCAGCAGCTCGACAGGGACCTATGGCTACACCTTC
j_call: TRBJ2-2; v_call: TRBV7-3; d_call: NA; clone_size: NA; cdr3_length: 13; cdr3_aa: CASSFLGIGELFF; cdr3_nt: TGTGCCAGCAGCTTTCTAGGAATCGGGGAGCTGTTTTTT